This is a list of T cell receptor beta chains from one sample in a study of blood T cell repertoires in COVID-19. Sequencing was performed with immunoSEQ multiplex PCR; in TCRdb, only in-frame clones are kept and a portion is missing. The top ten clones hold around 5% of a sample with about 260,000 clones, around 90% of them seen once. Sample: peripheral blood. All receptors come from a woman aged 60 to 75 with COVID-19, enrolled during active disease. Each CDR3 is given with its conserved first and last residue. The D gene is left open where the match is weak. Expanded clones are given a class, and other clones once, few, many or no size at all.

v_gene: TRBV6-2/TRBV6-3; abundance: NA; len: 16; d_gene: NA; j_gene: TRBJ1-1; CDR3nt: TGTGCCAGCAGTTACTCGAGGACAGCGGCCCTAGAAGAAGCTTTCTTT; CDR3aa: CASSYSRTAALEEAFF
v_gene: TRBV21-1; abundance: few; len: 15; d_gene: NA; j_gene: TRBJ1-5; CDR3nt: TGTGCCAGCAGCAAAGTGGGCAGGGTGGGGCGGCCCCAGCATTTT; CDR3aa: CASSKVGRVGRPQHF
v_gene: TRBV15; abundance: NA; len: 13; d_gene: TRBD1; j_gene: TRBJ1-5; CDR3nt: TGTGCCACCAGCGCCAGGGGGGAACAGCCCCAGCATTTT; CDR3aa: CATSARGEQPQHF
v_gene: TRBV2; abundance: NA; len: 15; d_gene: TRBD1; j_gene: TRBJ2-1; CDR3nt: TGTGCCAGCAGTGTCGGGGACAGGACCTACAATGAGCAGTTCTTC; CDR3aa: CASSVGDRTYNEQFF
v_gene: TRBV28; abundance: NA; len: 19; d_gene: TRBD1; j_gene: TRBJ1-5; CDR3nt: TGTGCCAGCAGTGTGTGGACAGGGGGCGCCCTCTATAGCAATCAGCCCCAGCATTTT; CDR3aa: CASSVWTGGALYSNQPQHF
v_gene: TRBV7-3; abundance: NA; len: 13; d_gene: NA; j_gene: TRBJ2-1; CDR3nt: TGTGCCAGCAGCCCCAGGGGGGCAGGGGAGCAGTTCTTC; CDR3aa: CASSPRGAGEQFF
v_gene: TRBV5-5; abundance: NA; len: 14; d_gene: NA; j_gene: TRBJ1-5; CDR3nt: TGTGCCAGCAGCTTGGACAGAAGGGGACAGCCCCAGCATTTT; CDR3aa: CASSLDRRGQPQHF
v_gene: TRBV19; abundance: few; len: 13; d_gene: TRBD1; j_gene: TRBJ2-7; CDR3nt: TGTGCCAGTAGTATGGACAGGGGGCGAGAGCAGTACTTC; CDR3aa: CASSMDRGREQYF
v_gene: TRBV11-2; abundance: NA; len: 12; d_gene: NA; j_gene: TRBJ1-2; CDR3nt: TGTGCCAGCAGCTTAGGAGAGGATGGCTACACCTTC; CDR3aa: CASSLGEDGYTF
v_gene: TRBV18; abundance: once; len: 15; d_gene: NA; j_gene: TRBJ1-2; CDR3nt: TGTGCCAGCTCACCACAAACAGGGCTCGACTATGGCTACACCTTC; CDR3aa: CASSPQTGLDYGYTF
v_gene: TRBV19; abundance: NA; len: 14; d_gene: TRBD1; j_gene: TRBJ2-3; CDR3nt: TGTGCCAGCCGGACAGGGTTGGGGACAGATACGCAGTATTTT; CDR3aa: CASRTGLGTDTQYF
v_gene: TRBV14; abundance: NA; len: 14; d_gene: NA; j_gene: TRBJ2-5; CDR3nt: TGTGCCAGCAGCCAATCGCAGGGTCGGGAGACCCAGTACTTC; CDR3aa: CASSQSQGRETQYF
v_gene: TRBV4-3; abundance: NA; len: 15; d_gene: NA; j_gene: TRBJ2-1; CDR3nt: TGCGCCAGCAGCAGCGACTACATAGCCTACAATGAGCAGTTCTTC; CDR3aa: CASSSDYIAYNEQFF
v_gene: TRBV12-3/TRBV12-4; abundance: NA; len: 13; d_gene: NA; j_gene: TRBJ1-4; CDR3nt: TGTGCCAGCAGTCGCCAGGGGCGTGAAAAACTGTTTTTT; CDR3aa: CASSRQGREKLFF
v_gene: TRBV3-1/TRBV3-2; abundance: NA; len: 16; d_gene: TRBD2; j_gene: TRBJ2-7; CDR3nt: TGTGCCAGCAGCCTTACTAGCGGGGTAAGCTCCTACGAGCAGTACTTC; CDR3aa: CASSLTSGVSSYEQYF
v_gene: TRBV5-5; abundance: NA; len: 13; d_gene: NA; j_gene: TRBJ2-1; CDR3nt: TGTGCCAGCAGCCAAACAGGGTTGGATGAGCAGTTCTTC; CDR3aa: CASSQTGLDEQFF
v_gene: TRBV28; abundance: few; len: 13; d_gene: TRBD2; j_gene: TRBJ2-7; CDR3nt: TGTGCCAGCAGGCCCCCGGGACTACAAGAGCAGTACTTC; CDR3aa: CASRPPGLQEQYF
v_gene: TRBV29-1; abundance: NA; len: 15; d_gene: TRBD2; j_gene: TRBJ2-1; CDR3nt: TGCAGCGTAGGAAGGTCACTAGCGGGAGCCCATGAGCAGTTCTTC; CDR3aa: CSVGRSLAGAHEQFF
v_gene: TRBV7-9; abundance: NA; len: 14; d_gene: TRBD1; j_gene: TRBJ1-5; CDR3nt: TGTGCCAGCAGCTCCCGACAGGGAGATAAGCCCCAGCATTTT; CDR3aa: CASSSRQGDKPQHF
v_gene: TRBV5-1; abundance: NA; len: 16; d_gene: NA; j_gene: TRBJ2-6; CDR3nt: TGCGCCAGCAGCGCCAGACAGCTCTCTGGGGCCAACGTCCTGACTTTC; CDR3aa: CASSARQLSGANVLTF
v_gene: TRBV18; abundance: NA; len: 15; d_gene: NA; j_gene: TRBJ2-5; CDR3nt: TGTGCCAGCTCACCATTGGGGGACACAGGGGAGACCCAGTACTTC; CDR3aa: CASSPLGDTGETQYF
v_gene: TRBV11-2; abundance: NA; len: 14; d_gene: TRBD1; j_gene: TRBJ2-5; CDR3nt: TGTGCCAGCAGTTCGACAGGGGGCCGTGAGACCCAGTACTTC; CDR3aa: CASSSTGGRETQYF
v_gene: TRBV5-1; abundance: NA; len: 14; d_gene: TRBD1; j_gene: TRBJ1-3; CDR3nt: TGCGCCAGCAGCTTAGGACAGGGTGGAAACACCATATATTTT; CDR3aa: CASSLGQGGNTIYF
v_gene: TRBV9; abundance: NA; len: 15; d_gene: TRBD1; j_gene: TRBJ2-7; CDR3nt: TGTGCCAGCAGCGCCGACAGGGGAATTACCTACGAGCAGTACTTC; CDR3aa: CASSADRGITYEQYF